The T cell receptor (beta chain) described here comes from a study of neurological immune-mediated disorders. General study points: Private repertoires in all groups were suggested, as expanded clones shared no CDR3 amino acid sequences across subjects.

MiXCR, run by TCRdb on the 5' RACE reads, gives a single entry per CDR3 protein. The table lists roughly 100,000 distinct CDR3 sequences, around 3.4% of them singletons, with 5.5% to 6.5% in the top ten. Trimming cost V 5 bases and J 8 bases; bases outside gene matches: 11. This CDR3 contains 16 residues. The sample holds many counts of this clonotype. Its target is not known. 2 million unsorted PBMCs were stored in RNAlater at -80 °C before RNA extraction. This TCR was recovered from a woman between 18 and 29 years old with multiple sclerosis. The sample taken for sequencing was PBMCs. V is TRBV12-3 or TRBV12-4 and J is TRBJ2-1, with 11 bases lining up with TRBD2. The CDR3 spells CASSPLAGGSYYEQFF. As DNA, the CDR3 is TGTGCCAGCAGTCCCTTAGCGGGAGGGTCTTATTATGAGCAGTTCTTC.